The T cell receptor (beta chain) under discussion was sequenced for a study of tumor-infiltrating lymphocytes in primary liver carcinoma. Study-level background: Donors underwent surgery for histopathologically diagnosed primary liver carcinoma. Notes on the study in general: Tumor tissue displayed a significantly greater top-250-clone fraction than blood (p = 0.039). CD4+ and CD8+ repertoires could not be compared in these unsorted bulk samples. Tumor-adjacent and tumor-blood pairs overlapped less than tumor region pairs did.

Concerning this clonotype: The target antigen is unknown.

Starting from approximately 470 ng of total RNA, TCR beta cDNA was produced with a primer in the constant region. Amplification in three nested multiplex PCR rounds with slightly modified ARM-PCR gave rise to TCR beta libraries. TCRdb ran MiXCR on the multiplex PCR reads and lists one entry per CDR3 protein. This table has 150,000 to 200,000 distinct CDR3 sequences, around 60% appearing once. Both blood RNA, taken from unsorted whole blood, and germline DNA were extracted. The clonotype comes from an older woman with primary liver carcinoma and hepatitis B virus infection. Sequences were obtained from peripheral blood.

CDR3 nucleotides: TGTGCCAGCAGCTTAGGGAGGACTGCAAACACTGAAGCTTTCTTT. Protein product: CASSLGRTANTEAFF. The rearrangement uses TRBV11-2 and TRBJ1-1; D ambiguous. The CDR3 is 15 residues long. V lost 1 base to trimming and J lost 2 bases, with 11 bases between them. Germline CDR1 reads SGHAT; CDR2 reads FQNNGV.